This entry concerns a single TCR beta chain. Its antigen remains unidentified. Other autoimmune diseases, uncontrolled infections, pregnancy or lactation ruled patients out of participation. Amplification of the TCR beta CDR3 regions used RNA transcripts (as template). HTBI primers were used in a first-round RT-PCR, which preceded a second-round multiplex PCR. TCRdb reprocessed the multiplex PCR reads with MiXCR, giving one entry per CDR3 protein. The sample holds over a million distinct CDR3 sequences; 35% to 40% are singletons and the top ten take roughly 11%. This sample was taken from a study of Graves' ophthalmopathy and Graves' hyperthyroidism. V gave up 3 bases and J gave up 4 bases; unmatched junction bases: 8. The length of the CDR3 is 14 residues. The germline CDR1 and CDR2 sequences are DFQATT and SNEGSKA (reference sequence). Study-wide findings and caveats: Blood also held most thyroid clonotypes expanded above 0.001 frequency. Ophthalmopathy progression was predicted with roughly 68% sensitivity and about 72% specificity. A 13-signature model separated ophthalmopathy from stable hyperthyroidism, reaching about 91% sensitivity and less than 82% specificity cross-validated.

This chain uses TRBV20-1 with TRBJ2-7; 8 bases line up with TRBD1. The sequence was collected from an adult man with Graves' hyperthyroidism. Sequencing was performed on peripheral blood or thyroid tissue (not recorded which). The DNA for the CDR3 is TGCAGTGCTAGTTTGGACAGGGCCTTATACGAGCAGTACTTC. This encodes CSASLDRALYEQYF.